This passage covers 7 T cell receptor beta chains from one sample sequenced in a study of cytomegalovirus exposure and HLA in healthy donors. The PCR used 60 Vbeta and 13 Jbeta primers. TCRdb's table, derived via immunoSEQ multiplex PCR, lists solely in-frame clones and lacks some. The data show 150,000 or so clones, 70% to 80% seen once. Sequencing used PBMCs. Every receptor here comes from a young man in good health and CMV-seronegative.

This rearrangement joins TRBV4-3 to TRBJ2-6, with 8 positions matching TRBD2. The CDR3 is 18 amino acids. With V trimmed by 2 bases and J by 2 bases, 8 bases remained unmatched. Germline V gives CDR1 LGHNA, CDR2 YSLEER. The CDR3 region has the DNA TGCGCCAGCAGCCAACGGGCGGGAGGTTTAACTGGGGCCAACGTCCTGACTTTC. It encodes CASSQRAGGLTGANVLTF.

The rearrangement joins TRBV6-1 to TRBJ1-5; D is undetermined. CDR1 and CDR2 from the germline V gene are MNHNS and SASEGT. V lost 6 bases to trimming and J lost 4 bases, with 10 bases between them. CDR3 length equals 13 residues. The CDR3 DNA sequence: TGTGCCAGCAGAGACAACTCTAATCAGCCCCAGCATTTT. Protein sequence: CASRDNSNQPQHF.

This chain joins TRBV7-2 and TRBJ2-3; 7 positions agree with TRBD1. The germline V gene encodes CDR1 SGHTA and CDR2 FQGNSA. This CDR3 is 17 amino acids long. V trimming: 1 base; J trimming: 0 bases; junction bases outside the gene matches: 7. The CDR3 DNA reads as TGTGCCAGCAGCTTAGAGCTTAGGGGGCTAAGCACAGATACGCAGTATTTT. Its protein product is CASSLELRGLSTDTQYF.

The chain carries TRBV6-5 and TRBJ2-5; TRBD2 is a possible D gene (5 bases). Trimming left V 3 bases short and J 5 bases short, with 16 bases between. The CDR3 loop spans 15 amino acids. Per germline, CDR1 MNHEY and CDR2 SVGAGI. CDR3 DNA sequence: TGTGCCAGCAGTTATTCCGGGGTGGCTGGGGAGACCCAGTACTTC. The encoded protein is CASSYSGVAGETQYF.

The chain carries TRBV29-1 and TRBJ2-5; TRBD2 matches at 9 bases. The end of the DNA is better explained by TRBJ2-7, so the J call may be wrong. This CDR3 spans 13 amino acids. The germline CDR1 and CDR2 sequences are SQVTM and ANQGSEA. The CDR3 DNA reads as TGCAGCGTTTGGAGCGGGGGGTCCTACGAGCAGTACTTC. Encoded protein: CSVWSGGSYEQYF.

This clone was recorded only once. The rearrangement links TRBV4-2 to TRBJ1-2; no clear D gene. Germline V gene data show CDR1 as LGHNA and CDR2 as YNFKEQ. V was pared by 0 bases and J by 0 bases, with 8 bases between. This CDR3 spans 15 amino acids. CDR3 loop: CASSQDVRTNYGYTF. The CDR3 nucleotides read TGTGCCAGCAGCCAAGACGTCAGGACTAACTATGGCTACACCTTC.

This chain uses TRBV18 with TRBJ2-2, with D unresolved. CDR1 and CDR2 (germline): KGHSH, LQKENI. The CDR3 contains 14 residues. V was pared by 3 bases and J by 6 bases, with 11 bases between. In DNA form, the CDR3 reads TGTGCCAGCTCACCCAGTTCGAGGCCCGGGGAGCTGTTTTTT. It yields the protein CASSPSSRPGELFF.